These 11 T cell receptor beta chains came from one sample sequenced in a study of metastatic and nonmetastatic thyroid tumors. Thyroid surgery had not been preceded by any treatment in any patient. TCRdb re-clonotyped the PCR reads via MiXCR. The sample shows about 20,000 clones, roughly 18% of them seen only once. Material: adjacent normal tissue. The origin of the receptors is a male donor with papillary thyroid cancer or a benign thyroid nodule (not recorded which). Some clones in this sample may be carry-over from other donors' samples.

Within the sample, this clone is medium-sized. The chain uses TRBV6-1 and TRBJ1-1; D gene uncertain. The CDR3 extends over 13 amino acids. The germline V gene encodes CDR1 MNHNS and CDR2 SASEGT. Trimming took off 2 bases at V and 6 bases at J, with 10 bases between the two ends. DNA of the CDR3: TGTGCCAGCAGTGAAACCCTCGGGCCTGAAGCTTTCTTT. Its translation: CASSETLGPEAFF.

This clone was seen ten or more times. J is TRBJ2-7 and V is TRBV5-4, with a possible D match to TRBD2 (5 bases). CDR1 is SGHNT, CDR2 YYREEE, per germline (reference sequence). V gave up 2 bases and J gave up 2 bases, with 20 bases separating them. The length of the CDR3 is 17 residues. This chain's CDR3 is CASSFLPRTDGAYEQYV. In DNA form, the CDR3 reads TGTGCCAGCAGCTTCTTGCCCCGGACGGACGGGGCCTACGAGCAGTACGTC.

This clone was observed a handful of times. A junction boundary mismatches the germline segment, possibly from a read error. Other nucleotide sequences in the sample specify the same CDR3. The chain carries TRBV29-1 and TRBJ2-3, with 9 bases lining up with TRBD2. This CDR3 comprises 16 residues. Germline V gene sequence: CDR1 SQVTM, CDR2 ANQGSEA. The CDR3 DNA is TGCAGCGTTGTTGTTAGACCGGGACTAGCAGCAGATACGCAATATTTT. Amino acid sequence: CSVVVRPGLAADTQYF.

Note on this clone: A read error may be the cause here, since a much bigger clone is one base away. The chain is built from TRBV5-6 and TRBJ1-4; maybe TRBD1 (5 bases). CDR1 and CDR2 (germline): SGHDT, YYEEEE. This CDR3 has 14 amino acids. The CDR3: CASSLQGTSERLFF. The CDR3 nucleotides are TGTGCCAGCAGCTTGCAGGGAACTTCTGAAAGACTGTTTTTT.

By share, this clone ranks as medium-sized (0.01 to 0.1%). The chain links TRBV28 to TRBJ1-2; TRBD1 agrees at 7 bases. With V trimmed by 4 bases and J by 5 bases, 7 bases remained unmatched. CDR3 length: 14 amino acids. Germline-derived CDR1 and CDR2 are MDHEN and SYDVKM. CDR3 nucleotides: TGTGCCAGCAGTTCCCAACCCAGGGGGTATGGCTACACCTTC. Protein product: CASSSQPRGYGYTF.

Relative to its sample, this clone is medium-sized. CDR3 in DNA: TGTGCCAGCTCCAGGGAGTATGGCTACACCTTC. Translating gives CASSREYGYTF. The chain recombines TRBV6-9 with TRBJ1-2; maybe TRBD1 (5 bases). The CDR3 runs 11 residues. CDR1 MNHGY and CDR2 SVAAGI come from the germline V gene. Deletions cut 8 bases from V and 5 bases from J, with 9 bases between.

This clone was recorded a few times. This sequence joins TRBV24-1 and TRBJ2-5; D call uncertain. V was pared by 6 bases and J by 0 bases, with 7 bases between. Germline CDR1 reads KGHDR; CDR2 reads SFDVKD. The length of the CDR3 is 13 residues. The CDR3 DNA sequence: TGTGCCACCAGTCGTCCGGACCAAGAGACCCAGTACTTC. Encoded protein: CATSRPDQETQYF.

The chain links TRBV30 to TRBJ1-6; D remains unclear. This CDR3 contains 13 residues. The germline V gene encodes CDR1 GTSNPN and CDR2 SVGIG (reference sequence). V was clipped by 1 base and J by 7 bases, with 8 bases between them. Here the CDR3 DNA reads TGTGCCTGGAGTGAGGCTACAAATTCACCCCTCCACTTT. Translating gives CAWSEATNSPLHF.

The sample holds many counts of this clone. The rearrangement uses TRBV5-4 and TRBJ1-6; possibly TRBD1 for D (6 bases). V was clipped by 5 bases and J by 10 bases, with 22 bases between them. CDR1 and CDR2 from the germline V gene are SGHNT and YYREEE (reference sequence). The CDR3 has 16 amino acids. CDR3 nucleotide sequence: TGTGCCAGCAGTTTAGTCCTGGGCAGGGGAAACTCACCCCTCCACTTT. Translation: CASSLVLGRGNSPLHF.

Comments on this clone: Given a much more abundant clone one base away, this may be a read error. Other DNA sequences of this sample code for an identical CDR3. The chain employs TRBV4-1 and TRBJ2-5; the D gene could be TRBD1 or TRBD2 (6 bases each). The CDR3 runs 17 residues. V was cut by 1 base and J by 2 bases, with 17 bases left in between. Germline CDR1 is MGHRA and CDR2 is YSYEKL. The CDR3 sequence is CASSQGGLAGPQETQYF. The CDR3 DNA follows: TGCGCCAGCAGCCAAGGGGGGCTGGCGGGGCCTCAAGAGACCCAGTACTTC.

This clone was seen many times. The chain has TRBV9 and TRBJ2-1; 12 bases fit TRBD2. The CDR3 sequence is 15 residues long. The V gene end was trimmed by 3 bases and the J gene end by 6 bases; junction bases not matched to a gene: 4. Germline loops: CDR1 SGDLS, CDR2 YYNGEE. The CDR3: CASSASGGASNEQFF. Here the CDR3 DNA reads TGTGCCAGCAGCGCTAGCGGGGGGGCTTCCAATGAGCAGTTCTTC.